The present T cell receptor (beta chain) was sequenced within a study of shared clonotypes between healthy human individuals. V was clipped by 5 bases and J by 3 bases, with 14 bases between them. This CDR3 has 14 residues. The germline CDR1 and CDR2 sequences are MDHEN and SYDVKM. Recent acute infections and vaccinations were absent in the healthy HIV-negative adult donors. In its sample, this clone was seen once. Its antigen remains unidentified. Assay execution proceeded at the deep level. Splitting of each subset's genomic DNA was done evenly across several immunoSEQ plates. The assay was immunoSEQ multiplex PCR, and TCRdb's table has in-frame clones only and misses some. The profile shows some 510,000 clones, approximately 85% of them singletons. Findings and caveats of the study: Deeper or shallower sequencing was expected to change how clonotypes are shared among donors.

The chain links TRBV28 to TRBJ2-7; D gene uncertain. The specimen sequenced was PBMCs. The origin of this receptor is a woman aged 40 to 50 in good health. Some clones in this sample may be carry-over from other donors' samples. The CDR3 is CASSPPGSGYEQYF. Here the CDR3 DNA reads TGTGCCAGCAGTCCCCCCGGCTCTGGCTACGAGCAGTACTTC.